Listed here are 7 T cell receptor beta chains from one sample, sequenced in a study of T cell changes during pregnancy in multiple sclerosis. TCRdb's table, derived via immunoSEQ multiplex PCR, lists solely in-frame clones and lacks some. The sample consists of around 50,000 clones, around 94% of them appearing once. The source was CD4+ T cells from peripheral blood mononuclear cells, collected in the third trimester of pregnancy. The receptor source for this set is a female donor with multiple sclerosis, enrolled in a pregnancy study.

V usage is TRBV4-2 and J usage is TRBJ2-7; the D gene is possibly TRBD2 (6 bases). The germline V gene encodes CDR1 LGHNA and CDR2 YNFKEQ. Between the trimmed V and J ends, which lost 0 bases and 3 bases, there was a span of 21 bases. This CDR3 is 18 amino acids long. Here the CDR3 DNA reads TGTGCCAGCAGCCAAGATCTCCGGCTGGGATCCGGGGGCTACGAGCAGTACTTC. Translated, it gives CASSQDLRLGSGGYEQYF.

V and J are TRBV28 and TRBJ2-7; 10 nucleotides match TRBD1. V lost 6 bases to trimming and J lost 3 bases; unmatched junction nucleotides: 11. CDR1 is MDHEN and CDR2 is SYDVKM in the germline V gene. This CDR3 region has 16 residues. The CDR3 is CASSASTGQGNYEQYF. For the CDR3, the DNA is TGTGCCAGCAGCGCCTCAACGGGACAGGGGAACTACGAGCAGTACTTC.

J is TRBJ2-3 and V is TRBV9; D is perhaps TRBD2 (8 bases). Trimming pared 3 bases from V and 3 bases from J, leaving 14 bases between. Per germline, CDR1 SGDLS and CDR2 YYNGEE. CDR3 length equals 15 residues. Written as DNA, the CDR3 is TGTGCCAGCAGCGGACAGGGCGGGGGGACAGATACGCAGTATTTT. It is translated as CASSGQGGGTDTQYF. Together with reference TRBV9 and TRBJ2-3, the CDR3 gives the full variable domain: DSGVTQTPKHLITATGQRVTLRCSPRSGDLSVYWYQQSLDQGLQFLIQYYNGEERAKGNILERFSAQQFPDLHSELNLSSLELGDSALYFCASSGQGGGTDTQYFGPGTRLTVL.

V and J are TRBV15 and TRBJ1-1, with a tentative D call TRBD1 (6 bases). V lost 7 bases and J 5 bases, leaving 14 bases between the germline ends. The CDR3 consists of 13 residues. Germline CDR1 is LNHNV and CDR2 is YYDKDF (reference sequence). CDR3 sequence (DNA): TGTGCCACCACCGGGACGCAGGGGACTGAAGCTTTCTTT. It codes for CATTGTQGTEAFF.

This clone was seen only once. The V gene is TRBV2, the J gene TRBJ1-1, with 8 bases that match TRBD1. This CDR3 is 14 amino acids long. The trim removed 6 bases at V and 4 bases at J, leaving 7 bases unmatched. Germline assignment: CDR1 SNHLY and CDR2 FYNNEI. CDR3 in amino acids: CASRDRVWGTEAFF. The CDR3 nucleotides are TGTGCCAGCAGGGACAGGGTTTGGGGCACTGAAGCTTTCTTT.

V gene TRBV14 combines with J gene TRBJ2-7; 7 nucleotides align to TRBD2. V lost 2 bases, J lost 2 bases, and 6 bases stayed unmatched. The CDR3 has 15 amino acids. The germline gives CDR1 SGHDN, CDR2 FVKESK. Written as DNA, the CDR3 is TGTGCCAGCAGCCAATGGAGCGGGGCCGCCTACGAGCAGTACTTC. Translated: CASSQWSGAAYEQYF.

The DNA for the CDR3 is TGTGCCACCAGCAGAGTCGATATCGGGGTCCGGTCAGGAAAACTGTTTTTT. This codes for CATSRVDIGVRSGKLFF. V gene TRBV15 combines with J gene TRBJ1-4; D gene uncertain. V lost 1 base, J lost 10 bases, and 22 bases lay in between. The germline CDR1 and CDR2 sequences are LNHNV and YYDKDF (reference sequence). The CDR3 length is 17 residues.